One and the same sample provided the 18 T cell receptor beta chains below, sequenced in a study of post-analysis software for immune sequencing data. No antigen has been assigned to these receptors. Libraries were made from TCR beta cDNA, and they carried unique molecular identifiers. One entry per CDR3 protein results from TCRdb running MiXCR on the PCR reads. The table lists approximately 400,000 distinct CDR3 sequences, approximately 38% of them singletons. Study observations and caveats: A few TRBV segments occurring more often in patients than controls included TRBV5-6, TRBV5-1 and TRBV20-1.

The specimen was blood. Receptors originate from a girl aged 10-17 years with multiple sclerosis.

The chain uses TRBV27 and TRBJ1-1; D is unclear. The V gene lost 6 bases and the J gene lost 12 bases, with 23 bases spanning the gap. The CDR3 has 14 amino acids. CDR1 is MNHEY and CDR2 is SMNVEV in the germline V gene (reference sequence). CDR3 residues: CASSPVLGRAKSFF. The CDR3, as DNA: TGTGCCAGCAGCCCCGTCCTCGGGAGGGCTAAGTCTTTCTTT.

This clonotype was counted a few times. The rearrangement joins TRBV7-6 to TRBJ2-5; 14 bases fit TRBD2. Germline V gives CDR1 SGHVS, CDR2 FNYEAQ. The CDR3 extends over 17 amino acids. J was trimmed by 4 bases and V by 3 bases; bases with no gene match: 7. The CDR3 region is CASSLGLAGEEIETQYF. CDR3 DNA sequence: TGTGCCAGCAGCTTGGGACTAGCGGGGGAAGAGATAGAGACCCAGTACTTC.

The chain links TRBV12-3 or TRBV12-4 to TRBJ2-1; D call uncertain. There are 15 residues in the CDR3. V was trimmed by 5 bases and J by 0 bases, leaving 11 bases between them. CDR3 loop: CASSLTFTSYNEQFF. The CDR3 nucleotides are TGTGCCAGCAGTCTGACATTTACCTCCTACAATGAGCAGTTCTTC.

This clonotype was seen a handful of times. The chain employs TRBV12-3 or TRBV12-4 and TRBJ2-1; possibly TRBD2 for D (5 bases). The CDR3 runs to 16 residues. Between the trimmed V and J ends, which lost 6 bases and 7 bases, there was a span of 22 bases. CDR3 coding DNA: TGTGCCAGCAGCTTACCCCCTGGAACGGGAAATAATGAGCAGTTCTTC. Residues: CASSLPPGTGNNEQFF.

This clonotype has only a few counts. The V call is TRBV4-1, the J call TRBJ2-3; 7 bases map to TRBD2. Germline CDR1 is MGHRA and CDR2 is YSYEKL. V lost 4 bases and J lost 4; bases outside the gene matches: 11. The CDR3 is 16 residues long. CDR3 nucleotides: TGCGCCAGCAGCCCGGGACTATCCGCGGCTCCAGATACGCAGTATTTT. It specifies CASSPGLSAAPDTQYF.

This clonotype has just a few counts. This chain connects TRBV5-1 to TRBJ1-1; no reliable D call. Trimming took off 2 bases at V and 3 bases at J, with 11 bases between the two ends. The germline CDR1 and CDR2 sequences are SGHRS and YFSETQ. The CDR3 totals 14 residues. Here the CDR3 reads CASSLPGSYTEAFF. CDR3 nucleotide sequence: TGCGCCAGCAGCTTACCTGGGTCGTACACTGAAGCTTTCTTT.

A few counts support this clonotype. This chain joins TRBV6-6 and TRBJ2-1; D unresolved. This CDR3 contains 15 residues. CDR1 is MNHNY, CDR2 SVGAGI, per germline (reference sequence). The V and J ends lost 5 bases and 0 bases respectively, with 11 bases between them. The CDR3 region has the DNA TGTGCCAGCAGTCCAGAGAGGAGCTCCTACAATGAGCAGTTCTTC. It specifies CASSPERSSYNEQFF.

The chain recombines TRBV20-1 with TRBJ2-4; 11 nucleotides match TRBD1. CDR3 size: 15 residues. Germline values: CDR1 DFQATT, CDR2 SNEGSKA (reference sequence). The trim removed 6 bases at V and 7 bases at J, leaving 11 bases unmatched. CDR3 residues: CSASKGGTGGNIQYF. The CDR3 DNA follows: TGCAGTGCCAGCAAGGGGGGGACAGGGGGGAACATTCAGTACTTC.

This chain joins TRBV7-9 and TRBJ2-3; TRBD1 matches at 9 bases. The CDR3 sequence is 16 residues long. The germline V gene encodes CDR1 SEHNR and CDR2 FQNEAQ (reference sequence). V lost 3 bases to trimming and J lost 5 bases; unmatched junction nucleotides: 9. The CDR3 here is CASSFARTGEGDTQYF. CDR3 bases: TGTGCCAGCAGCTTCGCCCGGACAGGGGAGGGAGATACGCAGTATTTT.

With respect to this clonotype: The junction differs from germline at one of its ends, possibly a read error. The chain links TRBV7-2 to TRBJ2-1, with 7 bases identical to TRBD2. Germline lookup yields CDR1 SGHTA and CDR2 FQGNSA. The CDR3 contains 17 residues. The CDR3 region is CAGSLARLAAQGNEQFF. For the CDR3, the DNA is TGTGCCGGCAGCTTAGCCCGGCTAGCGGCCCAAGGTAATGAGCAGTTCTTC.

This clonotype was seen at least ten times. The rearrangement links TRBV4-2 to TRBJ2-1; unclear D gene. The CDR3 spans 16 residues. The V end lost 0 bases, the J end lost 4 bases, and 13 bases lay between the germline ends. Germline V lookup: CDR1 LGHNA, CDR2 YNFKEQ. This CDR3 is CASSQEGGRDYNEQFF. The CDR3 DNA is TGTGCCAGCAGCCAAGAGGGCGGCAGAGATTACAATGAGCAGTTCTTC.

This clonotype was observed a few times. This chain connects TRBV29-1 to TRBJ1-4; D is uncertain. V dropped 6 bases and J dropped 4 bases, with 9 bases sitting between them. CDR1 is SQVTM, CDR2 ANQGSEA, per germline. The CDR3 totals 12 residues. CDR3 sequence reads: CSVLTVNEKLFF. In DNA form, the CDR3 reads TGCAGCGTCCTGACGGTTAATGAAAAACTGTTTTTT.

The chain joins TRBV7-9 to TRBJ2-1; maybe TRBD1 (6 bases). This CDR3 spans 16 amino acids. Per germline, CDR1 SEHNR and CDR2 FQNEAQ (reference sequence). Deletions cut 5 bases from V and 8 bases from J, with 22 bases between. The CDR3 protein is CASSPRQDRLVDEQFF. CDR3 DNA sequence: TGTGCCAGCAGCCCGCGACAGGATCGTTTGGTTGATGAGCAGTTCTTC.

This rearrangement joins TRBV18 to TRBJ2-7; perhaps TRBD2 as D (5 bases). The CDR3 is 15 amino acids. Between the trimmed V and J ends, which lost 1 base and 3 bases, there was a span of 13 bases. The germline V gene encodes CDR1 KGHSH and CDR2 LQKENI. The CDR3 loop is CASSPLQEVSYEQYF. The DNA for the CDR3 is TGTGCCAGCTCACCACTTCAGGAGGTTAGCTACGAGCAGTACTTC.

This clonotype was observed a few times. J is TRBJ2-1 and V is TRBV19; TRBD1 agrees at 9 bases. The V segment lost 7 bases and the J segment 8 bases; nucleotides outside the gene matches: 9. CDR1 LNHDA and CDR2 SQIVND come from the germline V gene (reference sequence). CDR3 length: 14 amino acids. The DNA for the CDR3 is TGTGCCAGTATCCCGGGACAGGGTATCCATGAGCAGTTCTTC. Residues: CASIPGQGIHEQFF.

The sample holds a few counts of this clonotype. CDR3 sequence: CASSVRFGVAGETQYF. As DNA, the CDR3 is TGTGCCAGCAGCGTCCGATTCGGGGTTGCTGGGGAGACCCAGTACTTC. The J gene is TRBJ2-7, the V gene TRBV5-6, with D tentatively TRBD2 (5 bases). The J call could be wrong; TRBJ2-5 is a better fit for the DNA end. Germline CDR1 SGHDT, CDR2 YYEEEE. The CDR3 is made up of 16 amino acids.

V is TRBV20-1 and J is TRBJ1-2, with 8 bases lining up with TRBD1. The junction had 11 bases not matched to a gene; V was cut back by 6 bases and J by 8 bases. Germline V gives CDR1 DFQATT, CDR2 SNEGSKA (reference sequence). This CDR3 spans 13 amino acids. The CDR3 DNA sequence: TGCAGTGCGCTACAGGGGGGAAATAGGGGCTACACCTTC. Residues: CSALQGGNRGYTF.

The chain joins TRBV7-2 to TRBJ2-1; unclear D gene. The J call may be faulty, since TRBJ2-7 better matches the DNA end. The CDR3 covers 13 residues. Germline CDR1 reads SGHTA; CDR2 reads FQGNSA. For the CDR3, the DNA is TGTGCCAGCAGCTTTCCGGATCAATACGAGCAGTACTTC. Its protein is CASSFPDQYEQYF.